Below are 7 T cell receptor beta chains sequenced from a single sample in a study of cytomegalovirus exposure and HLA in healthy donors. The study ran its PCR with 60 Vbeta and 13 Jbeta primers. Data came from immunoSEQ multiplex PCR; TCRdb stores just in-frame clones and leaves some out. This sample carries about 160,000 clones, about 80% of them seen once, and the ten largest clones take about 3.8%. The sequencing input was PBMCs. These receptors came from a man aged 25 to 45 in good health and CMV-seropositive.

V gene TRBV5-4 combines with J gene TRBJ2-5; 10 bases are shared with TRBD2. Looked up from germline, CDR1 is SGHNT and CDR2 is YYREEE (reference sequence). This CDR3 spans 15 amino acids. The V gene end was trimmed by 1 base and the J gene end by 2 bases; junction bases not matched to a gene: 2. In DNA form, the CDR3 reads TGTGCCAGCAGCTTGAGCGGGGGGGGACAAGAGACCCAGTACTTC. Translated: CASSLSGGGQETQYF.

The chain employs TRBV7-9 and TRBJ2-1; TRBD2 might be the D (7 bases). Trimming left V 4 bases short and J 6 bases short, with 16 bases between. In germline, CDR1 is SEHNR, CDR2 FQNEAQ (reference sequence). This CDR3 region has 15 residues. CDR3 in amino acids: CASSSFTGGFNEQFF. The CDR3 DNA sequence: TGTGCCAGCAGCTCCTTTACGGGGGGCTTCAATGAGCAGTTCTTC.

The chain joins TRBV6-1 to TRBJ2-2, with 8 bases aligning to TRBD1. Germline V CDR1 and CDR2: MNHNS, SASEGT. Losses at the gene ends were 10 bases for V and 1 base for J; bases not matched to a gene: 8. The CDR3 covers 15 residues. CDR3 bases: TGTGCCACCTGGGACAGGACAATGAACACCGGGGAGCTGTTTTTT. It is translated as CATWDRTMNTGELFF.

The chain couples TRBV5-4 to TRBJ2-1; 9 bases agree with TRBD1. CDR3 length: 15 amino acids. Germline CDR1 is SGHNT and CDR2 is YYREEE (reference sequence). J lost 1 base, V lost 3 bases, and 2 bases had no gene match. The CDR3 coding sequence is TGTGCCAGCAGCTCTGACAGGGGGTCCTACAATGAGCAGTTCTTC. Translation gives CASSSDRGSYNEQFF. Complete variable domain (other parts from reference TRBV5-4 and TRBJ2-1): ETGVTQSPTHLIKTRGQQVTLRCSSQSGHNTVSWYQQALGQGPQFIFQYYREEENGRGNFPPRFSGLQFPNYSSELNVNALELDDSALYLCASSSDRGSYNEQFFGPGTRLTVL.

The V gene is TRBV7-2, the J gene TRBJ2-2; 7 bases match TRBD1. This CDR3 region has 14 residues. Germline V gives CDR1 SGHTA, CDR2 FQGNSA. Trimming at V came to 3 bases and at J to 4 bases, leaving 2 bases not matched to a gene. The CDR3 region has the DNA TGTGCCAGCAGCTTCCGGGACAGCACCGGGGAGCTGTTTTTT. It yields the protein CASSFRDSTGELFF.

The chain recombines TRBV5-6 with TRBJ2-7; 7 nucleotides match TRBD2. V dropped 4 bases and J dropped 3; count of bases not matched to a gene: 13. The CDR3 runs to 16 residues. CDR1 is SGHDT and CDR2 is YYEEEE in the germline V gene. Written as DNA, the CDR3 is TGTGCCAGCAGCCGGGGGGTCGTGGTAAGGGGCTACGAGCAGTACTTC. Amino acids: CASSRGVVVRGYEQYF.

To note about this clone: It is likely a read error, because the conserved phenylalanine at the end of the CDR3 is missing. The chain employs TRBV6-5 and TRBJ1-1; D remains unclear. CDR1 is MNHEY, CDR2 SVGAGI, per germline. V gave up 6 bases and J gave up 2 bases, with 10 bases separating them. The CDR3 has 13 residues. CDR3 sequence reads: CASRDGENTEAFS. DNA of the CDR3: TGTGCCAGCAGGGACGGGGAAAACACTGAAGCTTTCTCT.